The present TCR beta chain was sequenced within a study of neurological immune-mediated disorders. Whole-study results and caveats: CDR3 amino acid sequences of expanded clones were not shared across subjects, a result suggesting private repertoires in all groups.

Turning to this clonotype: Its cognate antigen is unknown.

Trimming at V came to 4 bases and at J to 2 bases, leaving 4 bases not matched to a gene. The germline gives CDR1 DFQATT, CDR2 SNEGSKA (reference sequence). This CDR3 region has 13 residues. Time point denoted: longitudinal time-point 3. cDNA was made by 5'RACE with 10-nucleotide random UMIs. TCRdb analysed the 5' RACE reads with MiXCR anew, one entry per CDR3 protein. The table includes around 97,000 distinct CDR3 sequences, roughly a tenth detected once. The genes are TRBV20-1 and TRBJ2-5, with 7 bases that match TRBD1. Sequencing was carried out using PBMCs. The clonotype originates from a female donor with HTLV-1-associated myelopathy (HAM/TSP). The CDR3 loop is CSATKGQQETQYF. CDR3 coding DNA: TGCAGTGCTACCAAGGGACAGCAAGAGACCCAGTACTTC.